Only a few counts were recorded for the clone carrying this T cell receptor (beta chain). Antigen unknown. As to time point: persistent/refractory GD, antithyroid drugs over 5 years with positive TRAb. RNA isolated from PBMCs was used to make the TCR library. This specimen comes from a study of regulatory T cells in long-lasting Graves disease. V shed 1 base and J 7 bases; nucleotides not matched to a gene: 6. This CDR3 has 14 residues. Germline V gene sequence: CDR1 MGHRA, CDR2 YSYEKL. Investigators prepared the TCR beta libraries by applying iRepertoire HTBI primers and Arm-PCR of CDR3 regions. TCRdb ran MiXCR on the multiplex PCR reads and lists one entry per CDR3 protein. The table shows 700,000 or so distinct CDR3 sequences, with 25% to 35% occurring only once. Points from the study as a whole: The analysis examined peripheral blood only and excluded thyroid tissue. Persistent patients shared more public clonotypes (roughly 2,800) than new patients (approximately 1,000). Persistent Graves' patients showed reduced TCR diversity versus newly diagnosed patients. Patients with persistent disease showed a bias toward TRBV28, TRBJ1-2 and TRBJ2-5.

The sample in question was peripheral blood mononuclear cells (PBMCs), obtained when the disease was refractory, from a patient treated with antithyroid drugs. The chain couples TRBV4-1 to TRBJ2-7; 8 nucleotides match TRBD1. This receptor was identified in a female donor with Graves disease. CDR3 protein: CASSQGTGTGEQYF. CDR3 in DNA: TGCGCCAGCAGCCAAGGGACAGGGACCGGAGAGCAGTACTTC.